A selection of T cell receptor beta chains follows, all from one sample in a study of neurological immune-mediated disorders. TCRdb reprocessed the 5' RACE reads with MiXCR, giving one entry per CDR3 protein. This sample has fewer than 55,000 distinct CDR3 sequences, with about 6.9% found just once. The sample consisted of CD4+ T cells from blood. The receptors shown here come from a woman in her thirties or forties in good health. CDR3s leave out the opening cysteine and the closing phenylalanine or tryptophan. Each record gives: V gene, J gene, CDR3 protein.

V: TRBV5-5
J: TRBJ1-4
CDR3: ASSLMDGGRVKLF

V: TRBV5-1
J: TRBJ2-1
CDR3: ASSLPLGDRGSWSSYNEQF

V: TRBV20-1
J: TRBJ1-6
CDR3: SAREANSPLH

V: TRBV11-2
J: TRBJ2-7
CDR3: ASSYVGGSYEQY

V: TRBV20-1
J: TRBJ1-5
CDR3: SASNAGGGENQPQH

V: TRBV9
J: TRBJ2-5
CDR3: ASSVGAARETQY

V: TRBV29-1
J: TRBJ2-5
CDR3: SVVDGEETQY

V: TRBV20-1
J: TRBJ1-6
CDR3: SARLDRLYNSPLH

V: TRBV10-3
J: TRBJ1-1
CDR3: AIRLSGAANTEAF

V: TRBV7-3
J: TRBJ2-1
CDR3: ASSLSSGTYNEQF

V: TRBV21-1
J: TRBJ2-4
CDR3: ASSKVGASAKNIQY

V: TRBV27
J: TRBJ2-7
CDR3: ASSSNTGQGAYYEQY

V: TRBV27
J: TRBJ2-7
CDR3: ASSRIRPGLAGHEQY

V: TRBV28
J: TRBJ2-3
CDR3: ASSFERAGEDTQY

V: TRBV6-6
J: TRBJ2-1
CDR3: ASTGGGDEQF

V: TRBV5-1
J: TRBJ2-6
CDR3: ARTWTLASSGANVLT

V: TRBV5-6
J: TRBJ2-4
CDR3: ASSFGLAGGRAKNIQY

V: TRBV29-1
J: TRBJ1-5
CDR3: SAEGTGTGGSRQPQH

V: TRBV20-1
J: TRBJ2-3
CDR3: SADVLELAENTDTQY

V: TRBV20-1
J: TRBJ1-6
CDR3: SARVVRGVDSPLH

V: TRBV7-6
J: TRBJ1-1
CDR3: AGSLDGAGNTEAF

V: TRBV6-6
J: TRBJ1-1
CDR3: ASSYSDTEAF

V: TRBV4-3
J: TRBJ2-1
CDR3: ASSQAGGPGEQF

V: TRBV18
J: TRBJ2-5
CDR3: ASSPPGQGTETQY

V: TRBV7-2
J: TRBJ2-7
CDR3: ASSPGPYEQY

V: TRBV3-1
J: TRBJ2-6
CDR3: ASSRGEGRSGANVLT

V: TRBV28
J: TRBJ2-3
CDR3: ASSLGQGAATQY

V: TRBV27
J: TRBJ2-3
CDR3: ASSSGTARTDTQY

V: TRBV5-1
J: TRBJ2-3
CDR3: ASSPGLTTSTDTQY

V: TRBV14
J: TRBJ2-5
CDR3: ASSQDLPATQETQY

V: TRBV5-1
J: TRBJ2-1
CDR3: ASSRNRGTSGSNEQF

V: TRBV14
J: TRBJ1-6
CDR3: ASSQGPGSPLH

V: TRBV29-1
J: TRBJ2-1
CDR3: SVVHLNYNEQF

V: TRBV27
J: TRBJ2-3
CDR3: ASNRRITDTQY

V: TRBV7-9
J: TRBJ2-7
CDR3: ASSLGGPTLSYEQY

V: TRBV7-2
J: TRBJ2-7
CDR3: ASSFRGPPASYEQY

V: TRBV6-2/TRBV6-3
J: TRBJ2-1
CDR3: ASSRTPGGYNEQF

V: TRBV29-1
J: TRBJ1-5
CDR3: SVAHQGAGQPQH

V: TRBV6-6
J: TRBJ2-5
CDR3: ASSPTGIGGETQY

V: TRBV5-1
J: TRBJ2-2
CDR3: ASSGDLAGTGELF

V: TRBV10-3
J: TRBJ2-3
CDR3: AISSRDRVSSSTDTQY

V: TRBV7-2
J: TRBJ2-7
CDR3: ASSSPDRIYEQY

V: TRBV3-1
J: TRBJ1-1
CDR3: ASSRGQSRTEAF